Listed below are T cell receptor beta chains from one sample, sequenced in a study of blood T cell repertoires in COVID-19. The table came from immunoSEQ multiplex PCR; TCRdb's copy has only in-frame clones and leaves some out. The sample has about 120,000 clones, roughly 89% seen once; the top ten hold about a fifth. Material: peripheral blood. The receptors shown here come from a human donor with acute or convalescent COVID-19. The donor label of this sample is uncertain. CDR3s include the opening cysteine and the closing phenylalanine or tryptophan. The order of the fields is clone size, J gene, D gene, V gene, CDR3 DNA, CDR3 protein. D genes are given only for firm matches. The size field is filled for only some rows; it gives once, few, many or a size class.

>.|TRBJ1-1|.|TRBV18
TGTGCCAGCTCACCACGTTCAGGGGAGAACACTGAAGCTTTCTTT
CASSPRSGENTEAFF
>.|TRBJ2-3|.|TRBV6-1
TGTGCCAGCAGTGAATTCCCAGGGACAGATACGCAGTATTTT
CASSEFPGTDTQYF
>.|TRBJ1-6|.|TRBV14
TGTGCCAGCAGCCTTACAAATAATTCACCCCTCCACTTT
CASSLTNNSPLHF
>.|TRBJ1-6|TRBD1|TRBV6-6
TGTGCCAGCAGTTACTACCAGGGGGGAAATTCACCCCTCCACTTT
CASSYYQGGNSPLHF
>.|TRBJ2-7|TRBD1|TRBV6-2/TRBV6-3
TGTGCCAGCAGTTACTCGACAGGGGGCTCATACGAGCAGTACTTC
CASSYSTGGSYEQYF
>.|TRBJ1-5|TRBD1|TRBV7-2
TGTGCCAGCAGCTTGCTGGGGACAGGGAACGGTCAGCCCCAGCATTTT
CASSLLGTGNGQPQHF
>once|TRBJ1-6|.|TRBV6-5
TGTGCCAGCAGTTCCCCTACAGGGTACTCACCCCTCCACTTT
CASSSPTGYSPLHF
>.|TRBJ2-7|TRBD2|TRBV6-2/TRBV6-3
TGTGCCAGCAGTTACTCGTCCGCGGGGGGGTACGAGCAGTACTTC
CASSYSSAGGYEQYF
>.|TRBJ1-6|TRBD1|TRBV14
TGTGCCAGCTCCGGGACAGGGGTTTCACCCCTCCACTTT
CASSGTGVSPLHF
>.|TRBJ2-7|TRBD2|TRBV5-1
TGCGCCAGCAGCCGTATTGGGACTAGCGGGAGCTGGGCCCCCCACTACGAGCAGTACTTC
CASSRIGTSGSWAPHYEQYF
>.|TRBJ1-6|.|TRBV5-1
TGCGCCAGCAGCTTGGACAGGGTGGCTTCACCCCTCCACTTT
CASSLDRVASPLHF
>few|TRBJ2-1|TRBD2|TRBV4-2
TGTGCCAGCAGCAACAGCCTAGCGGGCCTTCAGAATGAGCAGTTCTTC
CASSNSLAGLQNEQFF
>few|TRBJ2-1|TRBD2|TRBV3-1/TRBV3-2
TGTGCCAGCAGCACAACTAGCGCCTACAATGAGCAGTTCTTC
CASSTTSAYNEQFF
>.|TRBJ1-5|.|TRBV19
TGTGCCAGTAGTTTAGGTCAGGTTCAGCCCCAGCATTTT
CASSLGQVQPQHF
>.|TRBJ2-2|.|TRBV11-2
TGTGCCAGCAGCTTATACAGGGCTGTCACCGGGGAGCTGTTTTTT
CASSLYRAVTGELFF
>.|TRBJ1-2|TRBD1|TRBV28
TGTGCCAGCAGTATCCCACAGGGGGGGGGCTACACCTTC
CASSIPQGGGYTF
>.|TRBJ1-2|.|TRBV7-8
TGTGCCAGCAGCCCCCGACAGTTCTATGGCTACACCTTC
CASSPRQFYGYTF
>.|TRBJ1-4|.|TRBV4-3
TGCGCCAGCAGCCATGTTACAGGTTCAACTAATGAAAAACTGTTTTTT
CASSHVTGSTNEKLFF
>.|TRBJ1-2|TRBD1|TRBV6-2/TRBV6-3
TGTGCCAGCAGTCCCACAGGGGGCTTAGGCTACACCTTC
CASSPTGGLGYTF
>.|TRBJ2-3|TRBD2|TRBV14
TGTGCCAGCAGCCAAGATTGGGCGAGCGGGAGGGACACAGATACGCAGTATTTT
CASSQDWASGRDTDTQYF
>.|TRBJ2-5|.|TRBV9
TGTGCCAGCAGCGTAGATGAGAGGTACCAAGAGACCCAGTACTTC
CASSVDERYQETQYF
>.|TRBJ2-1|.|TRBV3-1/TRBV3-2
TGTGCCAGCAGCCAAGGTCATCAGGGCATGGAGTTCTTC
CASSQGHQGMEFF
>.|TRBJ2-7|.|TRBV15
TGTGCCACCAGCGCAACAGGTCCTCCCTACGAGCAGTACTTC
CATSATGPPYEQYF
>.|TRBJ1-2|.|TRBV5-5
TGTGCCAGCAGCTCCCACGAGGCGTTGGATGGCTACACCTTC
CASSSHEALDGYTF
>.|TRBJ1-1|.|TRBV20-1
TGCAGTGCTAGTCATCATCGTAGTATTTCAGCTTTCTTT
CSASHHRSISAFF
>once|TRBJ2-7|.|TRBV27
TGTGCCAGCAGTTGGGGGCTGGCGGGTTACTACGAGCAGTACTTC
CASSWGLAGYYEQYF
>.|TRBJ1-4|.|TRBV6-2/TRBV6-3
TGTGCCAGCAGCGAAGACGGAGGGTACCTCAATGAAAAACTGTTTTTT
CASSEDGGYLNEKLFF
>.|TRBJ2-1|.|TRBV29-1
TGCAGCGTTGTGCGGGAAGGAATTAATGAGCAGTTCTTC
CSVVREGINEQFF
>.|TRBJ2-4|.|TRBV4-1
TGCGCCAGCCGTGGAGGGCAAAACATTCAGTACTTC
CASRGGQNIQYF
>.|TRBJ2-2|TRBD1|TRBV11-2
TGTGCCAGCAGCCCACGACGTCGGGACAGGGCCACCGGGGAGCTGTTTTTT
CASSPRRRDRATGELFF
>.|TRBJ2-1|TRBD2|TRBV4-1
TGCGCCAGCAGCCCCCTAGCGGGAGTGATGAATGAGCAGTTCTTC
CASSPLAGVMNEQFF
>.|TRBJ2-1|.|TRBV4-2
TGTGCCAGCAGCCAAGATCCCTACTCTAGACAGCGTGGCTCCTACAATGAGCAGTTCTTC
CASSQDPYSRQRGSYNEQFF
>.|TRBJ2-7|TRBD2|TRBV15
TGTGCCACCAGCTCAGCAGGGACTACCTACGAGCAGTACTTC
CATSSAGTTYEQYF
>.|TRBJ1-2|.|TRBV28
TGTGCCAGCAGTGAGGGAAACTATGGCTACACCTTC
CASSEGNYGYTF
>once|TRBJ1-2|TRBD1|TRBV7-9
TGTGCCAGCAGCCCGGGACAGGCTCGAATCTATGGCTACACCTTC
CASSPGQARIYGYTF
>.|TRBJ2-2|TRBD1|TRBV18
TGTGCCAGCTCACCACCGAGGGGGCTCAACACCGGGGAGCTGTTTTTT
CASSPPRGLNTGELFF
>.|TRBJ2-7|.|TRBV6-5
TGTGCCAGCAGCGACAGTTTTAGTTGGTCCTACGAGCAGTACTTC
CASSDSFSWSYEQYF
>.|TRBJ2-7|.|TRBV4-3
TGCGCCAGCAGCCAAGATCGAGGCCGTTACGAGCAGTACTTC
CASSQDRGRYEQYF
>.|TRBJ2-2|.|TRBV7-3
TGTGCCAGCAGCCGAGGGCAGGCGAACACCGGGGAGCTGTTTTTT
CASSRGQANTGELFF
>.|TRBJ2-5|TRBD2|TRBV19
TGTGCCAGTAGTATAGATGCGGGAGTCCCAGAGACCCAGTACTTC
CASSIDAGVPETQYF
>once|TRBJ1-5|.|TRBV19
TGTGCCAGTAGTTCCCGGTCAGCGGGGCCCCAGCATTTT
CASSSRSAGPQHF
>once|TRBJ2-3|TRBD2|TRBV7-4
TGTGCCAGCAGCCCAAGGACTAGCGGGAGACCAGATACGCAGTATTTT
CASSPRTSGRPDTQYF
>.|TRBJ2-2|.|TRBV7-9
TGTGCCAGCATCCCAGGCGGGGTATTGACCGGGGAGCTGTTTTTT
CASIPGGVLTGELFF
>once|TRBJ2-2|.|TRBV5-1
TGCGCCAGCAGCCGGGACTGGGCGAACACCGGGGAGCTGTTTTTT
CASSRDWANTGELFF
>.|TRBJ2-4|.|TRBV19
TGTGCCAGTAGCGCAGGGTACCTAGCCAAAAACATTCAGTACTTC
CASSAGYLAKNIQYF
>.|TRBJ2-3|TRBD2|TRBV7-2
TGTGCCAGCAGCTTATTTCGCGGGAGGGCAGGCACAGATACGCAGTATTTT
CASSLFRGRAGTDTQYF
>.|TRBJ2-3|TRBD2|TRBV5-1
TGCGCCAGCAGCTCATTAGCGGGGGGTATTGCGGATACGCAGTATTTT
CASSSLAGGIADTQYF
>.|TRBJ2-3|.|TRBV19
TGTGCCAGTAGCGGGGTCCGCACAGATACGCAGTATTTT
CASSGVRTDTQYF
>.|TRBJ1-1|.|TRBV25-1
TGTGCCAGCAGTGCCTTGAGGGGGACTGAAGCTTTCTTT
CASSALRGTEAFF
>.|TRBJ2-7|TRBD2|TRBV27
TGTGCCAGCAGTCGCGGGGGGACCCTCTCCTACGAGCAGTACTTC
CASSRGGTLSYEQYF
>.|TRBJ2-1|TRBD1|TRBV9
TGTGCCAGCAGCGATCCGACCGGACCAACAGGGGCCAGACCCTACAATGAGCAGTTCTTC
CASSDPTGPTGARPYNEQFF
>.|TRBJ1-1|.|TRBV12-3/TRBV12-4
TGTGCCAGCAGGCAACAGGGAATTGAAGCTTTCTTT
CASRQQGIEAFF
>.|TRBJ2-2|TRBD1|TRBV7-7
TGTGCCAGCAGGCCGACAGGGCTGAACACCGGGGAGCTGTTTTTT
CASRPTGLNTGELFF
>.|TRBJ1-4|TRBD1|TRBV30
TGTGCCTGGACCCAGGGGGGTACCAATGAAAAACTGTTTTTT
CAWTQGGTNEKLFF